This entry lists 27 T cell receptor beta chains sequenced from one sample in a study of identical twins' blood T cells. From the 5' RACE reads, TCRdb called clonotypes with MiXCR, one entry per CDR3 protein. The sample yields 400,000 or so distinct CDR3 sequences, 28% seen once. The sequencing sample was made of PBMCs. The receptors were sampled from a woman aged 18-49 years in good health.

This chain uses TRBV10-3 with TRBJ2-3, with D perhaps matching TRBD1 (5 bases). The CDR3 is made up of 13 amino acids. The V end lost 11 bases, the J end lost 4 bases, and 16 bases lay between the germline ends. Germline loops: CDR1 ENHRY, CDR2 SYGVKD. The CDR3 reads CASKGQGPDTQYF. DNA for the CDR3: TGTGCCTCGAAGGGGCAGGGCCCAGATACGCAGTATTTT.

The rearrangement joins TRBV6-2 or TRBV6-3 to TRBJ2-1, with D unclear. The ends were cut back, 7 bases at V and 10 bases at J, with 14 bases in the middle. Germline CDR1 reads MNHEY; CDR2 reads SVGEGT. The CDR3 is made up of 12 amino acids. CDR3 sequence reads: CASTRSGAEQFF. Here the CDR3 DNA reads TGTGCCAGCACCCGATCAGGCGCCGAGCAGTTCTTC.

A note on this clonotype: A much larger clonotype is one base distant, so this may be a read error. The chain links TRBV19 to TRBJ1-1; weak D call: TRBD1 (5 bases). The ends were cut back, 7 bases at V and 1 base at J, with 16 bases in the middle. This CDR3 is 15 amino acids long. Germline V lookup: CDR1 LNHDA, CDR2 SQIVND (reference sequence). CDR3 nucleotide sequence: TGTGCCAGTAAAGCCAGGGAGGTCGGGAACACTGAAGCTTTCTTT. Its protein is CASKAREVGNTEAFF.

The chain has TRBV6-2 or TRBV6-3 and TRBJ2-3; D is uncertain. The CDR3 loop spans 14 amino acids. Per germline, CDR1 MNHEY and CDR2 SVGEGT. Trimming took off 8 bases at V and 0 bases at J, with 12 bases between the two ends. CDR3 DNA: TGTGCCAGCGGACGACACCTTAGCACAGATACGCAGTATTTT. Translation: CASGRHLSTDTQYF.

The chain is built from TRBV20-1 and TRBJ2-5, with 7 bases matching TRBD2. CDR3 length: 13 residues. CDR1 is DFQATT, CDR2 SNEGSKA, per germline (reference sequence). CDR3 region: CSGLAEYQETQYF. CDR3 nucleotides: TGCAGCGGGCTAGCGGAGTACCAAGAGACCCAGTACTTC.

This clonotype has a handful of counts. The chain carries TRBV11-2 and TRBJ1-6; D is possibly TRBD1 (5 bases). In germline, CDR1 is SGHAT, CDR2 FQNNGV. Trimming left V 6 bases short and J 0 bases short, with 15 bases between. The CDR3 is 17 residues long. The CDR3 protein is CASSSARGSSYNSPLHF. CDR3 sequence (DNA): TGTGCCAGCAGTTCAGCACGGGGCAGCTCCTATAATTCACCCCTCCACTTT.

The chain links TRBV9 to TRBJ2-2; D uncertain. The CDR3 sequence is 14 residues long. CDR1 SGDLS and CDR2 YYNGEE come from the germline V gene. Trimming left V 3 bases short and J 8 bases short, with 14 bases between. The CDR3 region is CASSGSRTPGELFF. CDR3 in DNA: TGTGCCAGCAGCGGGAGCAGAACTCCGGGGGAGCTGTTTTTT. Combining the CDR3 with reference TRBV9 and TRBJ2-2 gives the whole variable domain DSGVTQTPKHLITATGQRVTLRCSPRSGDLSVYWYQQSLDQGLQFLIQYYNGEERAKGNILERFSAQQFPDLHSELNLSSLELGDSALYFCASSGSRTPGELFFGEGSRLTVL.

This chain uses TRBV19 with TRBJ2-7; no clear D. The CDR3 covers 14 residues. The V gene lost 3 bases and the J gene lost 2 bases, with 11 bases spanning the gap. CDR1 and CDR2 from the germline V gene are LNHDA and SQIVND (reference sequence). CDR3 bases: TGTGCCAGTAGTATTGGTGATACCACCTACGAGCAGTACTTC. It translates to CASSIGDTTYEQYF.

V is TRBV19 and J is TRBJ1-2; 7 bases match TRBD1. CDR3 size: 18 residues. The V segment lost 5 bases and the J segment 3 bases; nucleotides outside the gene matches: 18. Germline V lookup: CDR1 LNHDA, CDR2 SQIVND (reference sequence). In DNA, the CDR3 is TGTGCCAGTAGTCCTCCGACAGGGTTAGGACGTACGGACTATGGCTACACCTTC. Translating it yields CASSPPTGLGRTDYGYTF.

The V gene is TRBV29-1, the J gene TRBJ2-2, with 7 nucleotides matching TRBD2. J was trimmed by 5 bases and V by 6 bases; bases with no gene match: 6. The CDR3 runs to 13 residues. Germline values: CDR1 SQVTM, CDR2 ANQGSEA. The CDR3 spells CSVREGRTGELFF. The CDR3 DNA reads as TGCAGCGTCAGGGAGGGTCGGACCGGGGAGCTGTTTTTT.

The sample holds a few counts of this clonotype. This chain links TRBV20-1 with TRBJ1-2; no firm D call. This CDR3 spans 15 amino acids. Germline V gene data show CDR1 as DFQATT and CDR2 as SNEGSKA (reference sequence). Trimming took 0 bases from V and 4 from J, leaving 15 bases between them. The CDR3 nucleotides are TGCAGTGCTAGAGATCTGACGGAAATGCGCTATGGCTACACCTTC. This encodes CSARDLTEMRYGYTF.

This chain connects TRBV6-1 to TRBJ2-3; D remains unclear. Trimming stripped 3 bases from V and 6 bases from J, with 7 bases between. Germline assignment: CDR1 MNHNS and CDR2 SASEGT. The CDR3 runs to 12 residues. CDR3 in DNA: TGTGCCAGCAGTGATAGAAGGGATACGCAGTATTTT. Its protein product is CASSDRRDTQYF.

Turning to this clonotype: One end of the junction fails to match germline, which may point to a read error. The chain combines TRBV7-3 with TRBJ2-3; no clear D. CDR1 and CDR2 (germline): SGHTA, FQGTGA. This CDR3 is built from 14 residues. In DNA, the CDR3 is TGTGCCAGCAAAAAGAGTGGTAGCACAGATACGCTGTATTTT. It is translated as CASKKSGSTDTLYF.

CDR3 region: CASSRGTWSEAFF. CDR3 bases: TGTGCCAGCAGCCGGGGGACATGGTCTGAAGCTTTCTTT. The J gene is TRBJ1-1, the V gene TRBV5-6, with D tentatively TRBD1 (6 bases). The CDR3 has 13 amino acids. Trimming removed 4 bases from V and 6 bases from J, with 13 bases in between. Germline V gene sequence: CDR1 SGHDT, CDR2 YYEEEE.

There are a few counts of this clonotype. The chain combines TRBV6-6 with TRBJ1-2, with 9 bases aligning to TRBD1. V dropped 6 bases and J dropped 7; count of bases not matched to a gene: 18. The CDR3 runs 17 residues. Per germline, CDR1 MNHNY and CDR2 SVGAGI (reference sequence). DNA of the CDR3: TGTGCCAGCAGGATCAACGCAGGGGACAGGGACGGTGGTGGCTACACCTTC. Protein product: CASRINAGDRDGGGYTF.

The J gene is TRBJ1-4, the V gene TRBV20-1, with D possibly being TRBD1 (5 bases). V gave up 0 bases and J gave up 8 bases, with 10 bases separating them. CDR1 DFQATT and CDR2 SNEGSKA come from the germline V gene (reference sequence). The CDR3 covers 13 residues. The CDR3 spells CSARDRRGEKLFF. In nucleotides, the CDR3 is TGCAGTGCTAGAGATCGGCGGGGGGAAAAACTGTTTTTT.

This clonotype was seen a few times. V usage is TRBV7-9 and J usage is TRBJ2-2; D might be TRBD1 (6 bases). The CDR3 extends over 12 amino acids. Germline values: CDR1 SEHNR, CDR2 FQNEAQ (reference sequence). The germline V and J ends were trimmed by 5 bases and 9 bases, with 10 bases remaining between them. CDR3 sequence (DNA): TGTGCCAGCAGCGATGGGGGCCGGGAGCTGTTTTTT. This encodes CASSDGGRELFF. The variable domain in full, completed from reference TRBV7-9 and TRBJ2-2, reads DTGVSQNPRHKITKRGQNVTFRCDPISEHNRLYWYRQTLGQGPEFLTYFQNEAQLEKSRLLSDRFSAERPKGSFSTLEIQRTEQGDSAMYLCASSDGGRELFFGEGSRLTVL.

This clonotype was observed a few times. The rearrangement links TRBV29-1 to TRBJ2-1, with a weak D call TRBD2 (5 bases). The CDR3 contains 14 residues. The germline CDR1 and CDR2 sequences are SQVTM and ANQGSEA. Trimming stripped 2 bases from V and 5 bases from J, with 13 bases between. CDR3 residues: CSVERREGHNEQFF. In nucleotides, the CDR3 is TGCAGCGTTGAACGACGGGAAGGGCACAATGAGCAGTTCTTC.

This clonotype was detected a few times. The CDR3: CASSSYRGTGNTIYF. The CDR3 region has the DNA TGTGCCAGCAGCTCCTACAGGGGAACTGGAAACACCATATATTTT. V is TRBV11-2 and J is TRBJ1-3; 7 nucleotides line up with TRBD1. Germline V gene data show CDR1 as SGHAT and CDR2 as FQNNGV. The CDR3 sequence is 15 residues long. V lost 4 bases and J lost 2; bases outside the gene matches: 5. The full variable domain, in which reference TRBV11-2 and TRBJ1-3 provide the parts outside the CDR3, is EAGVAQSPRYKIIEKRQSVAFWCNPISGHATLYWYQQILGQGPKLLIQFQNNGVVDDSQLPKDRFSAERLKGVDSTLKIQPAKLEDSAVYLCASSSYRGTGNTIYFGEGSWLTVV.

This chain connects TRBV7-2 to TRBJ1-1, with a possible D match to TRBD1 (5 bases). The germline V gene has CDR1 SGHTA and CDR2 FQGNSA. The CDR3 consists of 14 residues. The V end lost 5 bases, the J end lost 4 bases, and 14 bases lay between the germline ends. CDR3 sequence (DNA): TGTGCCAGCAGCGGAGAGGGCAGGGCCACTGAAGCTTTCTTT. This translates into CASSGEGRATEAFF.

This chain uses TRBV13 with TRBJ2-7; D uncertain. The V end lost 3 bases, the J end lost 5 bases, and 11 bases lay between the germline ends. CDR1 is PRHDT, CDR2 FYEKMQ, per germline (reference sequence). This CDR3 contains 13 residues. CDR3 amino acids: CASSFGSLDEQYF. Written as DNA, the CDR3 is TGTGCCAGCAGCTTTGGAAGTTTGGACGAGCAGTACTTC.

The V and J genes are TRBV27 and TRBJ1-1; D ambiguous. The V gene lost 1 base and the J gene lost 2 bases, with 11 bases spanning the gap. CDR1 and CDR2 from the germline V gene are MNHEY and SMNVEV (reference sequence). The CDR3 is made up of 15 amino acids. CDR3 loop: CASSLFYGENTEAFF. The CDR3 coding sequence is TGTGCCAGCAGTTTATTCTACGGGGAAAACACTGAAGCTTTCTTT.

As to this clonotype: This sequence may be a read error, since a much larger clone differs from it by one base. V usage is TRBV6-2 or TRBV6-3 and J usage is TRBJ1-5; TRBD1 matches at 8 bases. This CDR3 has 16 amino acids. Germline-derived CDR1 and CDR2 are MNHEY and SVGEGT. CDR3 protein: CASIYIGQGTDQPQHF. The CDR3 DNA follows: TGTGCCAGCATTTACATCGGACAGGGTACGGATCAGCCCCAGCATTTT.

There are a few counts of this clonotype. The junction and the germline gene differ at one end; a read error may be behind it. The chain carries TRBV7-7 and TRBJ2-5; D gene uncertain. The CDR3 is made up of 13 amino acids. CDR1 is SSHAT and CDR2 is FNYEAQ in the germline V gene (reference sequence). The CDR3 loop reads CASSLGVMETQYF. CDR3 nucleotides: TGTGCTAGCAGCTTGGGCGTAATGGAGACCCAGTACTTC.

This clonotype showed up just a few times. The chain is built from TRBV20-1 and TRBJ2-7; 11 bases match TRBD2. The CDR3 has 15 amino acids. J gave up 3 bases and V 6 bases, and 10 bases lay outside the gene matches. Germline V CDR1 and CDR2: DFQATT, SNEGSKA (reference sequence). CDR3 sequence reads: CSAKGLAGFNYEQYF. CDR3 nucleotides: TGCAGTGCGAAAGGACTAGCGGGTTTCAACTACGAGCAGTACTTC.

This clonotype was counted a few times. V usage is TRBV12-3 or TRBV12-4 and J usage is TRBJ1-1; 7 bases match TRBD1. The trim removed 6 bases at V and 5 bases at J, leaving 9 bases unmatched. The CDR3 extends over 14 amino acids. The CDR3: CASRRQGGGTEAFF. CDR3 nucleotide sequence: TGTGCCAGCAGACGACAGGGTGGAGGGACTGAAGCTTTCTTT.

This clonotype was counted a few times. The chain is built from TRBV11-1 and TRBJ2-2, with D perhaps TRBD2 (5 bases). The V gene lost 0 bases and the J gene lost 4 bases, with 9 bases spanning the gap. Germline V lookup: CDR1 SGHAT, CDR2 FQDESV (reference sequence). This CDR3 comprises 15 residues. CDR3 residues: CASSLARRGTGELFF. The CDR3 DNA sequence: TGTGCCAGCAGCTTAGCCCGTCGGGGCACCGGGGAGCTGTTTTTT.